This T cell receptor (beta chain) was recorded in a study of T cells in Graves' hyperthyroidism and ophthalmopathy. Patients were aged 18 to 65, had disease duration under 2 months, and had newly diagnosed hyperthyroidism. Amplification targeted TCR beta CDR3 regions from RNA transcripts. The HTBI primer set served for first-round RT-PCR of the TCR CDR3. TCRdb re-derived calls from the multiplex PCR reads in MiXCR, one entry per CDR3 protein. Of nearly 750,000 distinct CDR3 sequences listed, 30% to 40% are singletons. On this clonotype: This is likely a read error, given that the CDR3 carries no conserved phenylalanine or tryptophan at its end.

Germline-derived CDR1 and CDR2 are SNHLY and FYNNEI. Trimming shortened V by 6 bases and J by 3 bases, and 17 bases separated the two germline ends. The CDR3 totals 15 residues. V usage is TRBV2 and J usage is TRBJ1-1, with D maybe TRBD1 (6 bases). Sequencing input: blood. The clonotype comes from a woman in her thirties or forties with Graves' hyperthyroidism. The CDR3 sequence is CASSLQGLADTEAFS. Here the CDR3 DNA reads TGTGCCAGCAGCCTACAGGGTTTGGCCGACACTGAAGCTTTCTCT.